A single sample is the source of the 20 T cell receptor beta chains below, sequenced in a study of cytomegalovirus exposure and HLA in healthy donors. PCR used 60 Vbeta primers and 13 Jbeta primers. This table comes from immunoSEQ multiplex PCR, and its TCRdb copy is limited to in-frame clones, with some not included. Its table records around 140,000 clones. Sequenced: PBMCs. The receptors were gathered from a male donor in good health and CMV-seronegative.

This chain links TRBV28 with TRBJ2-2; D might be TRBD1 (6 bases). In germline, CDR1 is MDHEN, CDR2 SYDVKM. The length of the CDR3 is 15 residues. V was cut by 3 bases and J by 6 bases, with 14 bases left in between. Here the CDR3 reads CASSLLQGRAGELFF. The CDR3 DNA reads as TGTGCCAGCAGTTTGTTACAGGGCAGAGCCGGGGAGCTGTTTTTT. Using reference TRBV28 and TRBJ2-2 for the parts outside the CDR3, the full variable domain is DVKVTQSSRYLVKRTGEKVFLECVQDMDHENMFWYRQDPGLGLRLIYFSYDVKMKEKGDIPEGYSVSREKKERFSLILESASTNQTSMYLCASSLLQGRAGELFFGEGSRLTVL.

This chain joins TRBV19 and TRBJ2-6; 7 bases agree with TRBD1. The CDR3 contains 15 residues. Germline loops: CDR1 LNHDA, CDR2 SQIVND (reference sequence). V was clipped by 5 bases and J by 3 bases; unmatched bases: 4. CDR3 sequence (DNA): TGTGCCAGTAGTCAGGGGGTAGGTGGGGCCAACGTCCTGACTTTC. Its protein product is CASSQGVGGANVLTF. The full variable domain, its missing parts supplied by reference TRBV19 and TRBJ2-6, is DGGITQSPKYLFRKEGQNVTLSCEQNLNHDAMYWYRQDPGQGLRLIYYSQIVNDFQKGDIAEGYSVSREKKESFPLTVTSAQKNPTAFYLCASSQGVGGANVLTFGAGSRLTVL.

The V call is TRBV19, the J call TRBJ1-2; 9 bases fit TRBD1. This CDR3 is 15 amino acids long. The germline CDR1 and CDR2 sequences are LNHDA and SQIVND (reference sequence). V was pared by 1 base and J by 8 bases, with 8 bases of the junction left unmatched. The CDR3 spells CASSIVSGTGRGYTF. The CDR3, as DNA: TGTGCCAGTAGTATAGTCTCCGGGACAGGGCGAGGCTACACCTTC.

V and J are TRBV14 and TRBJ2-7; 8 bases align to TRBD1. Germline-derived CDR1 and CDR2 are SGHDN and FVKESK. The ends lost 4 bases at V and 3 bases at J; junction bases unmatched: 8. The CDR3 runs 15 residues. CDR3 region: CASSPRPGGFYEQYF. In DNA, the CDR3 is TGTGCCAGCAGCCCGCGGCCAGGGGGCTTCTACGAGCAGTACTTC.

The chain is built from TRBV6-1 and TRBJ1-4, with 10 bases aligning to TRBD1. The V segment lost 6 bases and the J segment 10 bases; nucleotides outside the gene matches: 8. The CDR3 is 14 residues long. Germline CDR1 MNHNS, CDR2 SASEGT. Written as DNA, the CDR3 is TGTGCCAGCAGCGGGGACAGGGGCGAAGGAAAACTGTTTTTT. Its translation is CASSGDRGEGKLFF.

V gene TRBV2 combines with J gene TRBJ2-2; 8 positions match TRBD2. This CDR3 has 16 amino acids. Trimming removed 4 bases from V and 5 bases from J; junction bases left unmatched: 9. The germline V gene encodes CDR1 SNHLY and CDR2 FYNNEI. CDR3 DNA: TGTGCCAGCAGTGTGGAAGGACTAGCTAAGACCGGGGAGCTGTTTTTT. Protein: CASSVEGLAKTGELFF.

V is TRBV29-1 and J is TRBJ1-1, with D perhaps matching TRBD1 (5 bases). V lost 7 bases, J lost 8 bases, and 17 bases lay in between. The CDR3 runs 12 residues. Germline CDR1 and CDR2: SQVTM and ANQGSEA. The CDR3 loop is CSADPPQGEAFF. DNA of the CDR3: TGCAGCGCTGATCCCCCGCAGGGCGAAGCTTTCTTT.

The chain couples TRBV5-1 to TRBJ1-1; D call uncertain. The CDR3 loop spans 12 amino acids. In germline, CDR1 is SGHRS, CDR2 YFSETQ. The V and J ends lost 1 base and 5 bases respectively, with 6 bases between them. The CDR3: CASSLIPTEAFF. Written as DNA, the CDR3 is TGCGCCAGCAGCTTGATCCCTACTGAAGCTTTCTTT.

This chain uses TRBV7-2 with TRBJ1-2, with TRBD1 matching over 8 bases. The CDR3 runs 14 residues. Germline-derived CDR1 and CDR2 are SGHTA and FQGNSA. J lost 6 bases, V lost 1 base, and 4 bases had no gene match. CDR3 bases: TGTGCCAGCAGCTTAGTCCAGGGGGCCAATGGCTACACCTTC. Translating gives CASSLVQGANGYTF.

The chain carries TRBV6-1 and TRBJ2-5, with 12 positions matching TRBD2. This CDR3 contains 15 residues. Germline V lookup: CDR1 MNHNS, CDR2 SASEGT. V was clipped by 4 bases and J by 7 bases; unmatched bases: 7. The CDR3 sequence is CASSVLAGGVGTQYF. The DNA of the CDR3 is TGTGCCAGCAGTGTACTAGCGGGAGGAGTGGGGACCCAGTACTTC.

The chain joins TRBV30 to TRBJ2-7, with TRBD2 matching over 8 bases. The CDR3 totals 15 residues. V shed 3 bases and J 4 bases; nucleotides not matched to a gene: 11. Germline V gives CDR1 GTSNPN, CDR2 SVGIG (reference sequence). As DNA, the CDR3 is TGTGCCTGGAGCTTCGGACTAGCCGGGCATTACGAGCAGTACTTC. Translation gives CAWSFGLAGHYEQYF.

The CDR3 here is CASTGNGYTF. The CDR3 DNA reads TGTGCCAGTACGGGGAATGGCTACACCTTC. The J gene is TRBJ1-2, the V gene TRBV19; D gene uncertain. V was pared by 7 bases and J by 6 bases, with 6 bases between. Germline V CDR1 and CDR2: LNHDA, SQIVND (reference sequence). This CDR3 region has 10 residues.

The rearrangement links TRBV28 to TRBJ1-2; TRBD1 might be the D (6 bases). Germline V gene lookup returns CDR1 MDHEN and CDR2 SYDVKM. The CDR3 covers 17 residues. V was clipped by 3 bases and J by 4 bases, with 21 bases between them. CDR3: CASSLGGATGSPYGYTF. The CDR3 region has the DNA TGTGCCAGCAGTTTGGGGGGGGCGACAGGCTCCCCCTATGGCTACACCTTC.

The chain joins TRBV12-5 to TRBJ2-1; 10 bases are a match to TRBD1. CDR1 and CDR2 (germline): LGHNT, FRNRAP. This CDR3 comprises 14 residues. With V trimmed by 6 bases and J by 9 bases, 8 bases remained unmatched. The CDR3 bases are TGTGCTAGTGGGGATGACAGGGGGCACAGTGAGCAGTTCTTC. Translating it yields CASGDDRGHSEQFF. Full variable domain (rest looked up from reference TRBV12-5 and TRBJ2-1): DARVTQTPRHKVTEMGQEVTMRCQPILGHNTVFWYRQTMMQGLELLAYFRNRAPLDDSGMPKDRFSAEMPDATLATLKIQPSEPRDSAVYFCASGDDRGHSEQFFGPGTRLTVL.

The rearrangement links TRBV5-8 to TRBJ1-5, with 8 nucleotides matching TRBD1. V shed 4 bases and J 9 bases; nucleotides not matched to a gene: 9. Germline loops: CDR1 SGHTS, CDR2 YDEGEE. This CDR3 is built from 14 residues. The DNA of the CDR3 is TGTGCCAGCAGCCAGGGACAGGTCTTTGGGCCCCAGCATTTT. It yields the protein CASSQGQVFGPQHF.

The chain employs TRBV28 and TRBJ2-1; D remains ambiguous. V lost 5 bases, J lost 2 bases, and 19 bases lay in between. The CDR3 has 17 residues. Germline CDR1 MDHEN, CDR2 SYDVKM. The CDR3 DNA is TGTGCCAGCAGTCCCCGAGGAAATCCTTACACCTACAATGAGCAGTTCTTC. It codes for CASSPRGNPYTYNEQFF.

The CDR3: CASRTGFSYEQYF. For the CDR3, the DNA is TGTGCCAGCAGGACAGGGTTCTCCTACGAGCAGTACTTC. The V gene is TRBV6-5, the J gene TRBJ2-7; 7 bases match TRBD1. Looked up from germline, CDR1 is MNHEY and CDR2 is SVGAGI. This CDR3 has 13 amino acids. V shed 6 bases and J 0 bases; nucleotides not matched to a gene: 2.

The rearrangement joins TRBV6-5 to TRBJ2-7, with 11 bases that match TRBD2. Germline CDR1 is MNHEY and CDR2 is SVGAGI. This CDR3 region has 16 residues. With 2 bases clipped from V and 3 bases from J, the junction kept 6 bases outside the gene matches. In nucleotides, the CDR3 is TGTGCCAGCAGTTACACCCCCGGGACTAGCGGCTACGAGCAGTACTTC. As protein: CASSYTPGTSGYEQYF.

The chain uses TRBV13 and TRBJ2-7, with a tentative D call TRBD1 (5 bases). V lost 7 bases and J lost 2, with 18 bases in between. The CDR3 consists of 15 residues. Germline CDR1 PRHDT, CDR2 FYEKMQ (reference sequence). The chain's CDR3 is CASNLKERGTYEQYF. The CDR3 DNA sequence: TGTGCCAGCAATCTTAAGGAAAGGGGTACCTACGAGCAGTACTTC.

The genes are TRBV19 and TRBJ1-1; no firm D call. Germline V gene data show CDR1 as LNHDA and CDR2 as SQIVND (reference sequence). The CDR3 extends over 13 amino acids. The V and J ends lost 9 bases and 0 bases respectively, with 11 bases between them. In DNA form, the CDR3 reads TGTGCCAGCCACGACACTTTGAACACTGAAGCTTTCTTT. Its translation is CASHDTLNTEAFF.